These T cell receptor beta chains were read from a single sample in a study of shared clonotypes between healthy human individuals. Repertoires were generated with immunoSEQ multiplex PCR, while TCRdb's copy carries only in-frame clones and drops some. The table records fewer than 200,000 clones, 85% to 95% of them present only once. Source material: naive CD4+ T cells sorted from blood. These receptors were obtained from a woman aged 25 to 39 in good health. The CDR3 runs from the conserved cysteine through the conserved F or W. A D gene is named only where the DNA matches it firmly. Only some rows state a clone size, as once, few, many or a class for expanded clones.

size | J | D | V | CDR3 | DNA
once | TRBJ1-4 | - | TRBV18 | CASSPQDSLNEKLFF | TGTGCCAGCTCACCACAGGACAGTTTAAATGAAAAACTGTTTTTT
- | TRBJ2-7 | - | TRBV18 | CASSAPGYEQYF | TGTGCCAGCTCAGCCCCAGGTTACGAGCAGTACTTC
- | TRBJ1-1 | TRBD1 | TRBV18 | CASSGDRGNTEAFF | TGTGCCAGCTCAGGGGACAGGGGAAACACTGAAGCTTTCTTT
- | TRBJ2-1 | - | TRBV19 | CASRGRRDSEQFF | TGTGCCAGTAGGGGTAGGAGGGACAGTGAGCAGTTCTTC
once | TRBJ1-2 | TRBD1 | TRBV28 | CASRAGQASGYGYTF | TGTGCCAGCAGAGCGGGACAGGCCTCGGGCTATGGCTACACCTTC
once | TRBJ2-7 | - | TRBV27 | CASSTGKYEQYF | TGTGCCAGCAGTACGGGCAAGTACGAGCAGTACTTC
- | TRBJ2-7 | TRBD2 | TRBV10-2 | CASRESGRSGEQYF | TGCGCCAGCAGGGAGAGCGGGAGATCCGGCGAGCAGTACTTC
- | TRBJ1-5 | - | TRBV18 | CASSPEPYSNQPQHF | TGTGCCAGCTCACCGGAACCCTATAGCAATCAGCCCCAGCATTTT
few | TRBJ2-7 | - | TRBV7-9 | CASSFRGAGEQYF | TGTGCCAGCAGCTTCCGGGGGGCTGGTGAGCAGTACTTC
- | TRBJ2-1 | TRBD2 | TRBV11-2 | CASSKLIAGAPHEQFF | TGTGCCAGCAGCAAATTAATAGCGGGAGCCCCCCATGAGCAGTTCTTC
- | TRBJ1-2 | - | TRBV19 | CASSQGSSGYTF | TGTGCCAGTAGCCAGGGTTCTAGTGGCTACACCTTC
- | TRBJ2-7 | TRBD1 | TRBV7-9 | CASSSTGTGVDEQYF | TGTGCCAGCAGCTCTACCGGGACAGGGGTTGACGAGCAGTACTTC
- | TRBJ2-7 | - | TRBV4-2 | CASSPDRYEQYF | TGTGCCAGCAGCCCGGACCGGTACGAGCAGTACTTC
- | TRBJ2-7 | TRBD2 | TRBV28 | CASSLFLGEGSSYEQYF | TGTGCCAGCAGTTTATTCTTAGGGGAGGGGTCATCTTACGAGCAGTACTTC
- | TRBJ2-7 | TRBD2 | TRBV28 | CASSPNLAGASYEQYF | TGTGCCAGCAGTCCAAACTTAGCGGGAGCCTCCTACGAGCAGTACTTC